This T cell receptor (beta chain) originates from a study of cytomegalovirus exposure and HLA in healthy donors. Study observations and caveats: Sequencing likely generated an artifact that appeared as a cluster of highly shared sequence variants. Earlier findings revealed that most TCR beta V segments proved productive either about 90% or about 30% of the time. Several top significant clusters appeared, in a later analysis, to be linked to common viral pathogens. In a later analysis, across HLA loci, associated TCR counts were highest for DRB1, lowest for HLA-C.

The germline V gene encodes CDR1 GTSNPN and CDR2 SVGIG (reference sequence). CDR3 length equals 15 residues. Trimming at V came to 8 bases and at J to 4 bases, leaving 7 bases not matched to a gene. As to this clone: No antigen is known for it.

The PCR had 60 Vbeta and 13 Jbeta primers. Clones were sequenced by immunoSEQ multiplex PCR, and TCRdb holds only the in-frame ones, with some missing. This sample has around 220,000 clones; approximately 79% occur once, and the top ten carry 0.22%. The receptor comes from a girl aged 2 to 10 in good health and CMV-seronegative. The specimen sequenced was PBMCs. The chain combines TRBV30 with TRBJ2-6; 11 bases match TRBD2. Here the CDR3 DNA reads TGTGCCGGTAGCGGGAGGGCCTCAGGGGCCAACGTCCTGACTTTC. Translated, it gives CAGSGRASGANVLTF.